A selection of T cell receptor beta chains follows, all from one sample in a study of cytomegalovirus exposure and HLA in healthy donors. TCRdb's table, derived via immunoSEQ multiplex PCR, lists solely in-frame clones and lacks some. The repertoire holds about 190,000 clones, with about three quarters as singletons. The specimen was PBMCs. Source of these receptors: a woman aged 40 to 50 in good health and CMV-seronegative. The CDR3 runs from the conserved cysteine through the conserved F or W. Fields, in order: D gene, V gene, CDR3 protein. D genes are given only for firm matches.

D gene: -
V gene: TRBV6-5
CDR3 protein: CASRVSDHSNQPQHF

D gene: -
V gene: TRBV29-1
CDR3 protein: CSVEPQLNTEAFF

D gene: -
V gene: TRBV5-1
CDR3 protein: CASSPTLGSGVGETQYF

D gene: TRBD2
V gene: TRBV30
CDR3 protein: CAWSWGGSYNEQFF

D gene: -
V gene: TRBV19
CDR3 protein: CASSIGPGGYNEQFF

D gene: TRBD1
V gene: TRBV6-5
CDR3 protein: CASSLQGADYGYTF

D gene: -
V gene: TRBV5-4
CDR3 protein: CASSANQETQYF

D gene: -
V gene: TRBV7-6
CDR3 protein: CASSPWNTEAFF

D gene: -
V gene: TRBV29-1
CDR3 protein: CSGGGREGHHEQFF

D gene: -
V gene: TRBV6-6
CDR3 protein: CASSPAGATYNEQFF

D gene: TRBD1
V gene: TRBV2
CDR3 protein: CASSEGPPGGGYGYTF

D gene: -
V gene: TRBV4-1
CDR3 protein: CASSPGLLAKNIQYF

D gene: TRBD1
V gene: TRBV6-5
CDR3 protein: CASRDGQGRNSPLHF

D gene: -
V gene: TRBV5-1
CDR3 protein: CASSRTGGLNTEAFF

D gene: -
V gene: TRBV6-1
CDR3 protein: CASSEVVAPFPTDTQYF

D gene: TRBD2
V gene: TRBV6-1
CDR3 protein: CASSDIAGAPGEQFF

D gene: TRBD2
V gene: TRBV29-1
CDR3 protein: CSTDLGTSGRETQYF

D gene: -
V gene: TRBV9
CDR3 protein: CASSVVLGTDTQYF

D gene: TRBD2
V gene: TRBV5-6
CDR3 protein: CASSYATSSGRPYNEQFF

D gene: TRBD1
V gene: TRBV19
CDR3 protein: CASSKTDRGVQPQHF

D gene: TRBD1
V gene: TRBV30
CDR3 protein: CAATGDGTDTQYF

D gene: TRBD1
V gene: TRBV9
CDR3 protein: CASGTGERRNTEAFF

D gene: -
V gene: TRBV5-1
CDR3 protein: CASSVEGVGSYNEQFF

D gene: -
V gene: TRBV6-1
CDR3 protein: CASSERYAAEAYGYTF

D gene: TRBD2
V gene: TRBV29-1
CDR3 protein: CSVAPAGDPYNEQFF

D gene: -
V gene: TRBV7-3
CDR3 protein: CASREADTQYF

D gene: -
V gene: TRBV6-1
CDR3 protein: CASRVGTGPYTF

D gene: -
V gene: TRBV6-4
CDR3 protein: CASSASPGTGELFF

D gene: TRBD2
V gene: TRBV9
CDR3 protein: CASSTTSGTYNEQFF

D gene: -
V gene: TRBV27
CDR3 protein: CASSALGYEQYF

D gene: -
V gene: TRBV28
CDR3 protein: CASTSGNTIYF

D gene: -
V gene: TRBV7-2
CDR3 protein: CASSLRGQNTGELFF

D gene: TRBD1
V gene: TRBV18
CDR3 protein: CASSPSQGHYGYTF

D gene: -
V gene: TRBV29-1
CDR3 protein: CSVEVPGKYEQYF

D gene: -
V gene: TRBV7-3
CDR3 protein: CASSPRRVNTGELFF

D gene: -
V gene: TRBV7-2
CDR3 protein: CASRAGGYGYTF

D gene: -
V gene: TRBV21-1
CDR3 protein: CASSKGHLRSGNTIYF

D gene: TRBD2
V gene: TRBV2
CDR3 protein: CASSEGLAGANTGELFF

D gene: TRBD1
V gene: TRBV19
CDR3 protein: CASKRTGPRQPQHF

D gene: TRBD1
V gene: TRBV28
CDR3 protein: CASSLWGQPSSGNTIYF

D gene: -
V gene: TRBV4-1
CDR3 protein: CASSQDSGQPNQPQHF

D gene: TRBD1
V gene: TRBV7-9
CDR3 protein: CASSPTGTGPYGYTF

D gene: TRBD2
V gene: TRBV5-5
CDR3 protein: CASSSIAGGDNEQFF

D gene: -
V gene: TRBV9
CDR3 protein: CASSAQFSGNTIYF

D gene: TRBD1
V gene: TRBV7-7
CDR3 protein: CASSLGRMVGGETQYF

D gene: TRBD1
V gene: TRBV5-1
CDR3 protein: CASSLTGTGGADNSPLHF

D gene: -
V gene: TRBV4-1
CDR3 protein: CASSQDVNRGGGYTF

D gene: TRBD1
V gene: TRBV7-2
CDR3 protein: CASSLTGGQETQYF

D gene: TRBD1
V gene: TRBV6-5
CDR3 protein: CASSPRTGPTDTQYF

D gene: -
V gene: TRBV29-1
CDR3 protein: CSVGGSGNTEAFF

D gene: TRBD1
V gene: TRBV9
CDR3 protein: CASSVGLRGTGYGGEAFF

D gene: -
V gene: TRBV10-3
CDR3 protein: CAISEFMNTEAFF

D gene: -
V gene: TRBV18
CDR3 protein: CASSPPRTVNGNTIYF

D gene: -
V gene: TRBV7-3
CDR3 protein: CASGYGGANEQFF